The 32 T cell receptor beta chains below come from one sample, sequenced in a study of blood T cells in healthy people across ages. The second PCR ran roughly 6 to 11 cycles with a sample-barcoded 5' primer and J-beta primers. Using its own MiXCR run on the 5' RACE reads, TCRdb lists one record per CDR3 protein. Of fewer than 750,000 distinct CDR3 sequences in the sample, around 48% were seen once. What was sequenced was blood. These receptors all come from a man older than 75 in good health.

The chain uses TRBV5-1 and TRBJ2-5; D uncertain. Germline CDR1 is SGHRS and CDR2 is YFSETQ. V dropped 4 bases and J dropped 5 bases, with 12 bases sitting between them. The CDR3 contains 13 residues. CDR3 protein: CASSVAVGETQYF. In DNA form, the CDR3 reads TGCGCCAGCAGCGTGGCCGTCGGGGAGACCCAGTACTTC.

The chain has TRBV5-1 and TRBJ2-3; possibly TRBD1 for D (6 bases). This CDR3 spans 16 amino acids. Trimming pared 4 bases from V and 6 bases from J, leaving 21 bases between. Germline V gene lookup returns CDR1 SGHRS and CDR2 YFSETQ. The CDR3 is CASSPGTPFTRDTQYF. The CDR3 nucleotides read TGCGCCAGCAGCCCCGGGACACCTTTCACTCGGGATACGCAGTATTTT.

This clonotype showed up just a few times. The V call is TRBV5-1, the J call TRBJ2-7; D is tentatively TRBD1 or TRBD2 (5 bases each). The CDR3 extends over 14 amino acids. Trimming left V 6 bases short and J 0 bases short, with 13 bases between. CDR1 is SGHRS and CDR2 is YFSETQ in the germline V gene. The CDR3 here is CASTGTARSYEQYF. In nucleotides, the CDR3 is TGCGCCAGCACCGGGACGGCTCGCTCCTACGAGCAGTACTTC.

This clonotype was recorded a few times. The rearrangement links TRBV20-1 to TRBJ2-7; 13 bases align to TRBD2. This CDR3 has 14 amino acids. J gave up 4 bases and V 5 bases, and 5 bases lay outside the gene matches. CDR1 is DFQATT, CDR2 SNEGSKA, per germline (reference sequence). Here the CDR3 DNA reads TGCAGTGCTCGACTAGCGGGAGGCGTATACGAGCAGTACTTC. Its protein is CSARLAGGVYEQYF.

This clonotype was found a few times. V and J are TRBV15 and TRBJ2-1, with D possibly being TRBD1 or TRBD2 (5 bases each). There are 14 residues in the CDR3. V lost 5 bases and J 6 bases, leaving 14 bases between the germline ends. Per the germline V gene, CDR1 is LNHNV and CDR2 is YYDKDF (reference sequence). The CDR3 region is CATSSRSGLNEQFF. In DNA, the CDR3 is TGTGCCACCAGCTCCCGCTCGGGGCTCAATGAGCAGTTCTTC.

V gene TRBV4-1 combines with J gene TRBJ1-5; D is perhaps TRBD1 (6 bases). Germline CDR1 is MGHRA and CDR2 is YSYEKL. The CDR3 runs 16 residues. Between the trimmed V and J ends, which lost 0 bases and 4 bases, there was a span of 13 bases. The CDR3 loop is CASSQDSAGANQPQHF. The CDR3 region has the DNA TGCGCCAGCAGCCAAGATAGCGCAGGGGCGAATCAGCCCCAGCATTTT.

J is TRBJ2-4 and V is TRBV18; D unresolved. The J call may be mistaken, given a closer DNA end match to TRBJ2-5. The germline V gene encodes CDR1 KGHSH and CDR2 LQKENI. The CDR3 runs to 13 residues. The DNA for the CDR3 is TGTGCCAGCTCCGCTGGCATCGAGGAGACCCAGTACTTC. It codes for CASSAGIEETQYF.

In this sample, this clonotype turned up a few times. The chain joins TRBV27 to TRBJ2-3; 12 nucleotides align to TRBD2. The V and J ends lost 6 bases and 8 bases, in that order; junction bases with no gene match: 9. CDR3 length: 15 amino acids. Germline lookup yields CDR1 MNHEY and CDR2 SMNVEV (reference sequence). The CDR3 reads CASRILAGGRGTQYF. The CDR3 coding sequence is TGTGCCAGCAGGATACTAGCGGGGGGACGGGGTACGCAGTATTTT.

The J gene is TRBJ2-1, the V gene TRBV3-1; 9 nucleotides line up with TRBD2. J was trimmed by 7 bases and V by 1 base; bases with no gene match: 5. The CDR3 has 15 amino acids. Germline CDR1 and CDR2: LGHDT and YNNKEL (reference sequence). DNA for the CDR3: TGTGCCAGCAGCCAAGGGGGTAGCGGGAGAAATGAGCAGTTCTTC. As protein: CASSQGGSGRNEQFF.

The chain is built from TRBV9 and TRBJ1-4; D remains unclear. This CDR3 region has 14 residues. V lost 1 base to trimming and J lost 7 bases, with 11 bases between them. The germline V gene has CDR1 SGDLS and CDR2 YYNGEE. This CDR3 is CASSVSPMGEKLFF. CDR3 bases: TGTGCCAGCAGCGTATCCCCGATGGGTGAAAAACTGTTTTTT.

V usage is TRBV3-1 and J usage is TRBJ1-6; 7 nucleotides agree with TRBD1. Germline V CDR1 and CDR2: LGHDT, YNNKEL (reference sequence). The CDR3 extends over 14 amino acids. V was pared by 4 bases and J by 5 bases, with 2 bases of the junction left unmatched. The CDR3 coding sequence is TGTGCCAGCAGCCTGGACAGGCATAATTCACCCCTCCACTTT. This encodes CASSLDRHNSPLHF.

There are a few counts of this clonotype. The chain couples TRBV29-1 to TRBJ1-1; TRBD1 matches 7 bases. The CDR3 consists of 12 residues. Germline lookup yields CDR1 SQVTM and CDR2 ANQGSEA. Unmatched junction bases numbered 5, after V lost 7 bases and J lost 3 bases. The CDR3, as DNA: TGCAGCGCCCGACAGGGTTACACTGAAGCTTTCTTT. The encoded protein is CSARQGYTEAFF.

The sample holds a few counts of this clonotype. This may come from a read error, since a much larger clone is one base off. The genes are TRBV6-6 and TRBJ2-5; D perhaps matches TRBD2 (5 bases). CDR1 MNHNY and CDR2 SVGAGI come from the germline V gene (reference sequence). V lost 6 bases, J lost 11 bases, and 16 bases lay in between. The CDR3 extends over 12 amino acids. The chain's CDR3 is CASSLIRERQYF. The CDR3 DNA follows: TGTGCCAGCAGCCTTATCCGGGAAAGGCAGTACTTC.

This clonotype was picked up a small number of times. The CDR3 loop reads CASSPTDREAYNEQFF. For the CDR3, the DNA is TGTGCCAGCAGCCCTACCGACAGGGAAGCCTACAATGAGCAGTTCTTC. The chain has TRBV7-9 and TRBJ2-1; 7 positions match TRBD1. This CDR3 spans 16 amino acids. V trimming: 5 bases; J trimming: 2 bases; junction bases outside the gene matches: 9. Germline V gene data show CDR1 as SEHNR and CDR2 as FQNEAQ (reference sequence).

There are a few counts of this clonotype. V usage is TRBV6-5 and J usage is TRBJ1-6; D perhaps matches TRBD1 (6 bases). The CDR3 length is 14 residues. The germline V gene has CDR1 MNHEY and CDR2 SVGAGI. With 5 bases removed from V and 6 bases from J, the gap between germline ends came to 11 bases. In DNA, the CDR3 is TGTGCCAGCAGTGGGGGCAGGGCTAATTCACCCCTCCACTTT. Translation: CASSGGRANSPLHF.

This chain links TRBV12-3 or TRBV12-4 with TRBJ2-1; perhaps TRBD2 as D (6 bases). The CDR3 extends over 15 amino acids. Deletions cut 7 bases from V and 0 bases from J, with 13 bases between. CDR3 nucleotide sequence: TGTGCCAGCACTCATAGCGGAAGCTCCTACAATGAGCAGTTCTTC. Its translation is CASTHSGSSYNEQFF.

The V call is TRBV20-1, the J call TRBJ2-7; D not resolved. Germline values: CDR1 DFQATT, CDR2 SNEGSKA (reference sequence). CDR3 length: 13 residues. Trimming took off 0 bases at V and 3 bases at J, with 9 bases between the two ends. This CDR3 reads CSARDPGGYEQYF. The CDR3, as DNA: TGCAGTGCTAGAGATCCGGGTGGCTACGAGCAGTACTTC.

In its sample, this clonotype was seen a few times. The chain carries TRBV21-1 and TRBJ2-7; no DNA check was done on the table's D call, TRBD2. TRBV21-1 is a listed pseudogene. The CDR3 contains 17 residues. CDR3 region: CASSKALWESGPYEQYF. DNA for the CDR3: TGTGCCAGCAGCAAAGCGCTTTGGGAGTCCGGGCCCTACGAGCAGTACTTC.

This clonotype came up a few times. The chain uses TRBV25-1 and TRBJ2-5; 7 bases align to TRBD1. V lost 3 bases and J lost 5; bases outside the gene matches: 6. Germline-derived CDR1 and CDR2 are MGHDK and SYGVNS. The CDR3 sequence is 14 residues long. The CDR3 nucleotides read TGTGCCAGCAGTGACAGAGACAGGGTTGAGACCCAGTACTTC. This translates into CASSDRDRVETQYF. The full variable domain, completed using reference TRBV25-1 and TRBJ2-5, is EADIYQTPRYLVIGTGKKITLECSQTMGHDKMYWYQQDPGMELHLIHYSYGVNSTEKGDLSSESTVSRIRTEHFPLTLESARPSHTSQYLCASSDRDRVETQYFGPGTRLLVL.

The rearrangement joins TRBV2 to TRBJ2-5; possible D gene TRBD2, 6 bases. The CDR3 is made up of 16 amino acids. CDR1 and CDR2 (germline): SNHLY, FYNNEI. V dropped 6 bases and J dropped 3 bases, with 20 bases sitting between them. For the CDR3, the DNA is TGTGCCAGCAGGAAGAACCCAAACCCGGGAGAAGAGACCCAGTACTTC. This sequence encodes CASRKNPNPGEETQYF.

This clonotype was seen at least ten times. The chain carries TRBV6-6 and TRBJ2-7, with a weak D call TRBD1 (5 bases). CDR1 MNHNY and CDR2 SVGAGI come from the germline V gene (reference sequence). With 6 bases removed from V and 2 bases from J, the gap between germline ends came to 17 bases. This CDR3 contains 15 residues. The CDR3 bases are TGTGCCAGCAGACCTCTCCCAGGGCTAACCTACGAGCAGTACTTC. Translated, it gives CASRPLPGLTYEQYF.

The chain combines TRBV5-5 with TRBJ2-5, with 7 bases fitting TRBD2. This CDR3 spans 13 amino acids. Germline-derived CDR1 and CDR2 are SGHKS and YYEKEE (reference sequence). The J segment lost 11 bases and the V segment lost 4 bases, leaving 11 bases of the junction unmatched. The CDR3 region is CASSGTTRREQYF. The CDR3 coding sequence is TGTGCCAGCAGCGGGACTACGCGGCGTGAGCAGTACTTC. Variable domain in full (rest from reference TRBV5-5 and TRBJ2-5): DAGVTQSPTHLIKTRGQQVTLRCSPISGHKSVSWYQQVLGQGPQFIFQYYEKEERGRGNFPDRFSARQFPNYSSELNVNALLLGDSALYLCASSGTTRREQYFGPGTRLLVL.

This clonotype was counted between two and nine times. The chain has TRBV29-1 and TRBJ1-2, with D possibly being TRBD1 (6 bases). The ends were cut back, 2 bases at V and 4 bases at J, with 23 bases in the middle. Germline V gene data show CDR1 as SQVTM and CDR2 as ANQGSEA. There are 17 residues in the CDR3. The DNA of the CDR3 is TGCAGCGTTGAACCTCGGGACACTAGAGGAATTAGCTATGGCTACACCTTC. Translating it yields CSVEPRDTRGISYGYTF.

This clonotype was found once. The chain uses TRBV19 and TRBJ1-2; D call uncertain. Trimming removed 10 bases at V and 0 bases at J, with 18 bases between. Germline values: CDR1 LNHDA, CDR2 SQIVND (reference sequence). The CDR3 totals 15 residues. In DNA, the CDR3 is TGTGCCAAAGACCCTAACTCTCTCGCTAACTATGGCTACACCTTC. Amino acids: CAKDPNSLANYGYTF. Based on the CDR3 plus reference TRBV19 and TRBJ1-2, the full variable domain is DGGITQSPKYLFRKEGQNVTLSCEQNLNHDAMYWYRQDPGQGLRLIYYSQIVNDFQKGDIAEGYSVSREKKESFPLTVTSAQKNPTAFYLCAKDPNSLANYGYTFGSGTRLTVV.

The chain combines TRBV29-1 with TRBJ2-3, with D perhaps matching TRBD1 (5 bases). The CDR3 extends over 14 amino acids. The V gene lost 6 bases and the J gene lost 1 base, with 14 bases spanning the gap. The V gene's germline CDR1 is SQVTM and CDR2 ANQGSEA. The CDR3 is CSVPLQGRTDTQYF. In DNA form, the CDR3 reads TGCAGCGTACCACTTCAGGGCCGCACAGATACGCAGTATTTT.

Concerning this clonotype: This may be a read error, as it is one base from a much larger clone. The genes are TRBV7-9 and TRBJ2-1; 8 bases map to TRBD2. The J call is in doubt because the DNA end fits TRBJ2-7 better. The CDR3 consists of 15 residues. Germline V gene sequence: CDR1 SEHNR, CDR2 FQNEAQ (reference sequence). DNA of the CDR3: TGTGCCAGCAGCCAGCGGGAGTTCTCCTACAATGAGCAGTACTTC. Amino acid sequence: CASSQREFSYNEQYF.

The gene calls are TRBV28 and TRBJ2-1; 8 bases align to TRBD1. The CDR3 has 15 amino acids. With V trimmed by 6 bases and J by 6 bases, 10 bases remained unmatched. CDR1 MDHEN and CDR2 SYDVKM come from the germline V gene. The CDR3 loop is CASRGSDRVGNEQFF. CDR3 nucleotides: TGTGCCAGCAGAGGATCGGACAGGGTTGGCAATGAGCAGTTCTTC.

The chain is built from TRBV3-1 and TRBJ2-1, with 7 bases lining up with TRBD2. The CDR3 is 15 amino acids. V gave up 0 bases and J gave up 11 bases; unmatched junction bases: 10. Per germline, CDR1 LGHDT and CDR2 YNNKEL (reference sequence). The CDR3 loop reads CASSQDQDGGGKQFF. The CDR3 DNA sequence: TGTGCCAGCAGCCAAGATCAGGATGGGGGGGGAAAGCAGTTCTTC.

Remarks on this clonotype: One base away lies a much larger clone, so this may be a sequencing read error. The chain is built from TRBV6-1 and TRBJ2-3; the match to TRBD1 covers 9 bases. Germline V gene sequence: CDR1 MNHNS, CDR2 SASEGT. The ends lost 8 bases at V and 9 bases at J; junction bases unmatched: 24. The CDR3 covers 18 residues. CDR3 protein: CASQPIQTGGLFGKTQYF. In nucleotides, the CDR3 is TGTGCCAGCCAACCTATCCAAACAGGGGGCCTTTTCGGAAAGACGCAGTATTTT.

The rearrangement uses TRBV20-1 and TRBJ2-1, with D uncertain. Trimming removed 6 bases from V and 6 bases from J, with 12 bases in between. Germline CDR1 is DFQATT and CDR2 is SNEGSKA (reference sequence). CDR3 length: 12 residues. This CDR3 is CSANAQPNEQFF. The CDR3 region has the DNA TGCAGTGCCAACGCACAGCCCAATGAGCAGTTCTTC.

The rearrangement joins TRBV7-2 to TRBJ2-5, with D uncertain. This CDR3 is 14 amino acids long. CDR1 is SGHTA, CDR2 FQGNSA, per germline. The V end was cut by 1 base, the J end by 4 bases, with 10 bases between. CDR3 sequence (DNA): TGTGCCAGCAGCTTAGTGGCGGTTGTAGAGACCCAGTACTTC. Translated: CASSLVAVVETQYF.

The chain joins TRBV9 to TRBJ2-3; no reliable D call. This CDR3 has 14 residues. Germline-derived CDR1 and CDR2 are SGDLS and YYNGEE. V shed 3 bases and J shed 6 bases, with 14 bases lying between them. The CDR3 loop is CASSGTLSADTQYF. In DNA, the CDR3 is TGTGCCAGCAGCGGTACCCTAAGTGCTGATACGCAGTATTTT.